This T cell receptor (beta chain) was obtained from a study of blood T cell repertoires in COVID-19. As for the study in general: The United States, Italy and Spain provided the acute and convalescent COVID-19 samples.

Germline V CDR1 and CDR2: SQVTM, ANQGSEA. V was trimmed by 3 bases and J by 1 base, leaving 15 bases between them. This CDR3 has 15 amino acids. Under the authors' procedure: Scientists estimated how many nucleated cells there were by amplifying reference gene primers. Repertoires were generated with immunoSEQ multiplex PCR, while TCRdb's copy carries only in-frame clones and drops some. For V, J and clone size, that table is used; D and trimming come from the DNA. The sample has tens of thousands of clones; roughly 81% are singletons. Sample: peripheral blood. This sequence originates from a human donor in a cohort sampled during active COVID-19. The rearrangement joins TRBV29-1 to TRBJ2-5, with D possibly matching TRBD1 (6 bases). CDR3 nucleotides: TGCAGCGTTGATCCGGCTGGGGGCTTCCAAGAGACCCAGTACTTC. Its protein is CSVDPAGGFQETQYF.